One and the same sample provided the 6 T cell receptor beta chains below, sequenced in a study of beta chain features in type 1 diabetes. As every portion of the isolated RNA was reverse transcribed, the sequencing read expressed TCRB transcripts. Measured with immunoSEQ multiplex PCR; TCRdb has only the in-frame clones, and not every one. The repertoire includes more than 150,000 clones, 10% to 15% of them detected once, and roughly 0.6% sits in the top ten. The material sequenced was central memory CD4+ T cells from blood. Receptor source: a young woman in good health.

This clone was recorded a few times. The gene calls are TRBV7-2 and TRBJ2-1; 11 bases are shared with TRBD2. The J segment lost 6 bases and the V segment lost 4 bases, leaving 5 bases of the junction unmatched. CDR1 is SGHTA, CDR2 FQGNSA, per germline. This CDR3 is built from 15 residues. The CDR3 DNA reads TGTGCCAGCAGCTCGACTAGCGGGATAGCCAATGAGCAGTTCTTC. Amino acids: CASSSTSGIANEQFF.

The chain links TRBV28 to TRBJ2-2; D is unresolved. V lost 7 bases, J lost 6 bases, and 18 bases lay in between. The length of the CDR3 is 15 residues. Germline assignment: CDR1 MDHEN and CDR2 SYDVKM. CDR3 residues: CASTPLVALPGELFF. CDR3 DNA: TGTGCCAGCACCCCTCTAGTCGCTTTACCCGGGGAGCTGTTTTTT.

The V and J genes are TRBV30 and TRBJ1-4; 9 bases agree with TRBD1. Germline V gene data show CDR1 as GTSNPN and CDR2 as SVGIG (reference sequence). This CDR3 has 14 amino acids. The trim removed 2 bases at V and 8 bases at J, leaving 6 bases unmatched. This chain's CDR3 is CAWSLGQGLEKLFF. The CDR3 DNA follows: TGTGCCTGGAGTTTAGGACAGGGGTTGGAAAAACTGTTTTTT.

This clone was observed once. This sequence joins TRBV4-2 and TRBJ1-1; possibly TRBD1 for D (6 bases). V lost 1 base and J lost 6, with 12 bases in between. The germline V gene encodes CDR1 LGHNA and CDR2 YNFKEQ. The CDR3 covers 14 residues. The CDR3 coding sequence is TGTGCCAGCAGCCAAGTGCAGGGGACGGCTGAAGCTTTCTTT. It specifies CASSQVQGTAEAFF.

The gene calls are TRBV28 and TRBJ1-2; 8 bases map to TRBD1. This CDR3 is 14 amino acids long. CDR1 is MDHEN, CDR2 SYDVKM, per germline. The V gene end was trimmed by 5 bases and the J gene end by 3 bases; junction bases not matched to a gene: 5. CDR3 residues: CASSTGQGDYGYTF. Here the CDR3 DNA reads TGTGCCAGCAGTACCGGACAGGGTGACTATGGCTACACCTTC.

The CDR3 nucleotides are TGTGCCAGCAGTCCCGGGACAGATAATGAAAAACTGTTTTTT. It translates to CASSPGTDNEKLFF. The chain uses TRBV7-9 and TRBJ1-4; the match to TRBD1 covers 7 bases. Germline CDR1 reads SEHNR; CDR2 reads FQNEAQ (reference sequence). Unmatched junction bases numbered 5, after V lost 6 bases and J lost 4 bases. This CDR3 contains 14 residues.